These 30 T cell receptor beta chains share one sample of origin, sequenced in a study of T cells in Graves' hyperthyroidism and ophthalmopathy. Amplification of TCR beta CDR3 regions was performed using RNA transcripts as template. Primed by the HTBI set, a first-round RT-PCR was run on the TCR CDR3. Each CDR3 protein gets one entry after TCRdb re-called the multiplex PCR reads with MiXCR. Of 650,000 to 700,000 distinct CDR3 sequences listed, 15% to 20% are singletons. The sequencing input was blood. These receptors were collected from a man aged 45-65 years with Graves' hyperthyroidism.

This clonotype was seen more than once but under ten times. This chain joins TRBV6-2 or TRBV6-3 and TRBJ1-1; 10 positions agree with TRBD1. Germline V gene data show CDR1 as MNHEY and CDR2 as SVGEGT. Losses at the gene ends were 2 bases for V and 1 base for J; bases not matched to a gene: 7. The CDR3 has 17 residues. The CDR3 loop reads CASSYPWDRGRNTEAFF. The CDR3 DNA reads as TGTGCCAGCAGTTACCCGTGGGACAGGGGAAGGAACACTGAAGCTTTCTTT.

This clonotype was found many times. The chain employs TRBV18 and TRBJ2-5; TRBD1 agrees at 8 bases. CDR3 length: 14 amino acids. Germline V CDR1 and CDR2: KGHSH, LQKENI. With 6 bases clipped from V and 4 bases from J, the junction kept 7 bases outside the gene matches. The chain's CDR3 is CASSRTGGGETQYF. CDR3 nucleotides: TGTGCCAGCTCCCGCACAGGGGGAGGAGAGACCCAGTACTTC.

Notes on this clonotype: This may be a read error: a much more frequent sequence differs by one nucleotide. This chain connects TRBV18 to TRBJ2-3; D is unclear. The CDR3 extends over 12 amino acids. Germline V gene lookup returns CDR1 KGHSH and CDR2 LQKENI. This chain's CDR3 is CASGKSTDTQDF. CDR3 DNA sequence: TGTGCCAGCGGGAAGAGCACAGATACGCAGGATTTT.

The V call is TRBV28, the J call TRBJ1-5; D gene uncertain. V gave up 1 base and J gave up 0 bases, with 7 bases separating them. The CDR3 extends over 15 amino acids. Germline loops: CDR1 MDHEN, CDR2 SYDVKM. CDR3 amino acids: CASSLLNLSNQPQHF. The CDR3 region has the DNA TGTGCCAGCAGTTTATTGAATCTTAGCAATCAGCCCCAGCATTTT.

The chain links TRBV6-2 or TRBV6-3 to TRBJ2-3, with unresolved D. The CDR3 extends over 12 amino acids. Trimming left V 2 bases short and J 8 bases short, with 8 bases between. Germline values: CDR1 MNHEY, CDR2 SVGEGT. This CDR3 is CASSYQGGTQYF. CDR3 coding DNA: TGTGCCAGCAGTTACCAAGGTGGTACGCAGTATTTT.

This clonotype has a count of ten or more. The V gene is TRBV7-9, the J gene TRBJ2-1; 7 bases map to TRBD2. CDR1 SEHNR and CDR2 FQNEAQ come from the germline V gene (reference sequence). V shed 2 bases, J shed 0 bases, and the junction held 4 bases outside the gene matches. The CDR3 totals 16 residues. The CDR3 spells CASSLRASGSYNEQFF. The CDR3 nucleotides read TGTGCCAGCAGCTTAAGGGCTAGCGGCTCCTACAATGAGCAGTTCTTC.

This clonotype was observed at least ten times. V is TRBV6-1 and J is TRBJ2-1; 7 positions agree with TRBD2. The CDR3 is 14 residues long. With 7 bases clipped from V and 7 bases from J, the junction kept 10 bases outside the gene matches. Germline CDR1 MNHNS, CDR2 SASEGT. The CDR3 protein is CASTRAGPRNEQFF. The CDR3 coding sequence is TGTGCCAGCACTCGAGCGGGGCCAAGGAATGAGCAGTTCTTC.

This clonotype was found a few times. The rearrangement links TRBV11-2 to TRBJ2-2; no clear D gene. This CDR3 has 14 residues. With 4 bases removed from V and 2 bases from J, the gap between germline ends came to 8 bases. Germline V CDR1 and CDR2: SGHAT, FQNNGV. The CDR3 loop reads CASSSVSNTGELFF. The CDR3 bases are TGTGCCAGCAGCTCTGTCTCTAACACCGGGGAGCTGTTTTTT.

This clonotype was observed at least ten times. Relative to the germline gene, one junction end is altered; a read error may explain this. This CDR3 is CASSFVENTGELFF. In DNA form, the CDR3 reads TGCGCCAGCAGCTTCGTGGAGAACACCGGGGAGCTGTTTTTT. The gene calls are TRBV27 and TRBJ2-2; D call uncertain. This CDR3 is 14 amino acids long. Germline-derived CDR1 and CDR2 are MNHEY and SMNVEV (reference sequence).

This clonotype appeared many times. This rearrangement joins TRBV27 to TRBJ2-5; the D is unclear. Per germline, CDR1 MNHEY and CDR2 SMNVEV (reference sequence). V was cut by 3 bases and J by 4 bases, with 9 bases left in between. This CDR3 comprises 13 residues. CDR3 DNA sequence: TGTGCCAGCAGTTTCGTTGAAGCAGAGACCCAGTACTTC. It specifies CASSFVEAETQYF.

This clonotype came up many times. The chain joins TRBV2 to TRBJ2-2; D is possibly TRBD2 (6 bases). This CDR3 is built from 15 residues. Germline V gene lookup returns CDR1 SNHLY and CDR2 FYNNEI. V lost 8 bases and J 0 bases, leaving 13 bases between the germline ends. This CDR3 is CASAYGTSNTGELFF. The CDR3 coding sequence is TGTGCCAGCGCCTACGGGACTTCGAACACCGGGGAGCTGTTTTTT. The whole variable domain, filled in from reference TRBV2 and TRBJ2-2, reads EPEVTQTPSHQVTQMGQEVILRCVPISNHLYFYWYRQILGQKVEFLVSFYNNEISEKSEIFDDQFSVERPDGSNFTLKIRSTKLEDSAMYFCASAYGTSNTGELFFGEGSRLTVL.

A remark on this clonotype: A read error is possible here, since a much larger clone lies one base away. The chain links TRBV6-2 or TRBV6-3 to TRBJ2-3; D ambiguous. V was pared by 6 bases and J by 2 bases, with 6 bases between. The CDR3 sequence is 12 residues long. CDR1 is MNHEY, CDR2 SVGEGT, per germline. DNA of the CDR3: TGTGCCAGCAGAGAGAACACAGATACGCAGTATTTT. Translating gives CASRENTDTQYF.

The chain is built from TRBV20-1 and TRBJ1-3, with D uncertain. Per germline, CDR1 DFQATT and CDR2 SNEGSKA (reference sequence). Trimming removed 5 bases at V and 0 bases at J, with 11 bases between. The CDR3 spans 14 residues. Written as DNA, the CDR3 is TGCAGTGCTGGGCAGCCAGCCTCTGGAAACACCATATATTTT. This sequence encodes CSAGQPASGNTIYF.

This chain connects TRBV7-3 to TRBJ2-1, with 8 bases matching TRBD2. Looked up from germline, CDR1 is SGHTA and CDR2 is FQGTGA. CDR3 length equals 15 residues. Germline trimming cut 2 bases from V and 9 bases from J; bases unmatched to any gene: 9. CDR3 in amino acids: CASSLSAGALVEQFF. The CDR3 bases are TGTGCCAGCAGCTTATCAGCGGGAGCTTTGGTTGAGCAGTTCTTC.

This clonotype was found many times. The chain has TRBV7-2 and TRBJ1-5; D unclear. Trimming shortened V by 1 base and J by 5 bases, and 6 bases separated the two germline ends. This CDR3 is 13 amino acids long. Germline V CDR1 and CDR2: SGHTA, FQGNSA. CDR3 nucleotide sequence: TGTGCCAGCAGCTTAGTTGAGGATCAGCCCCAGCATTTT. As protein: CASSLVEDQPQHF.

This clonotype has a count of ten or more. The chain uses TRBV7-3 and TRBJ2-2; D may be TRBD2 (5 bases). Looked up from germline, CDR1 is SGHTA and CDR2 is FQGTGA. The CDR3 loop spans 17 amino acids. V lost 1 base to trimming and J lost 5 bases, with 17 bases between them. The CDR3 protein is CASSLNRVGVNTGELFF. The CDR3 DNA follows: TGTGCCAGCAGCTTAAATCGAGTGGGAGTCAATACCGGGGAGCTGTTTTTT. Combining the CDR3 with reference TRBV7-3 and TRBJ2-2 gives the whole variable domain GAGVSQTPSNKVTEKGKYVELRCDPISGHTALYWYRQSLGQGPEFLIYFQGTGAADDSGLPNDRFFAVRPEGSVSTLKIQRTERGDSAVYLCASSLNRVGVNTGELFFGEGSRLTVL.

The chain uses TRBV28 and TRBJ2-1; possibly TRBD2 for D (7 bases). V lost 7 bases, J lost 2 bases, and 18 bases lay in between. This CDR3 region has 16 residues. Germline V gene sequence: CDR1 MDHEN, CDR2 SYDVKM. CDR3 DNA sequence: TGTGCCAGCACCCGAAGTGGGGAGGGGGCCTACAATGAGCAGTTCTTC. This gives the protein CASTRSGEGAYNEQFF.

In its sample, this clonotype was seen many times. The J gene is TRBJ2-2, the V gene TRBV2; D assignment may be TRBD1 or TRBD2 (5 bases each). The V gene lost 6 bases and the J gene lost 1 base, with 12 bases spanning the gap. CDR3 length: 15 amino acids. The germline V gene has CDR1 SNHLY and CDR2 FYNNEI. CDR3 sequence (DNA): TGTGCCAGCAGCGAGTGGGACGTGAACACCGGGGAGCTGTTTTTT. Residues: CASSEWDVNTGELFF.

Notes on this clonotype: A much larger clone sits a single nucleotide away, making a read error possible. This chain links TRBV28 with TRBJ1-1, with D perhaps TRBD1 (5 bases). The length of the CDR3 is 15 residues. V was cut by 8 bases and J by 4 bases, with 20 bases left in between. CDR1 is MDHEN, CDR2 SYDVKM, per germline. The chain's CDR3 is CASLLRGRQGTEAFF. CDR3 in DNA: TGTGCCAGCCTCCTCCGGGGGAGGCAGGGCACTGAAGCTTTCTTT. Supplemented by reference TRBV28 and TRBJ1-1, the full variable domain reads DVKVTQSSRYLVKRTGEKVFLECVQDMDHENMFWYRQDPGLGLRLIYFSYDVKMKEKGDIPEGYSVSREKKERFSLILESASTNQTSMYLCASLLRGRQGTEAFFGQGTRLTVV.

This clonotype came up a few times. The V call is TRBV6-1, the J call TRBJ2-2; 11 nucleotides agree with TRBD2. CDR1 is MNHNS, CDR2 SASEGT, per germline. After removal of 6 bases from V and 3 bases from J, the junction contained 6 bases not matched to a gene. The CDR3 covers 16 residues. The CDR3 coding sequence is TGTGCCAGCAGGGGCCTAGCGGGAGGTCACACCGGGGAGCTGTTTTTT. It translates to CASRGLAGGHTGELFF.

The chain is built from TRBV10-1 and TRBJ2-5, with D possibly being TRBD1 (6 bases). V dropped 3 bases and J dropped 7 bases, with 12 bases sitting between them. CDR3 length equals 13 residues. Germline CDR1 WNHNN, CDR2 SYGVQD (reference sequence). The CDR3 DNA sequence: TGCGCCAGCAGTGATCCAGGGGTAGGGACCCAGTACTTC. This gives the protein CASSDPGVGTQYF.

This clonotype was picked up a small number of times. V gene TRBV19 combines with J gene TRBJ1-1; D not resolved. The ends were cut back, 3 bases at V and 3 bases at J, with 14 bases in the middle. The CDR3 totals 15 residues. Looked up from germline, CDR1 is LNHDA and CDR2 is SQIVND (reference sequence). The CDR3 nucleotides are TGTGCCAGTAGTATCGGCGGGAAGCGGTACACTGAAGCTTTCTTT. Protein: CASSIGGKRYTEAFF.

The CDR3 protein is CASQSGDLRYNEQFF. CDR3 nucleotide sequence: TGTGCCAGTCAAAGCGGGGACCTTAGGTACAATGAGCAGTTCTTC. The V gene is TRBV19, the J gene TRBJ2-1, with TRBD2 matching over 7 bases. The germline gives CDR1 LNHDA, CDR2 SQIVND (reference sequence). The V gene end was trimmed by 8 bases and the J gene end by 4 bases; junction bases not matched to a gene: 11. The CDR3 is 15 residues long.

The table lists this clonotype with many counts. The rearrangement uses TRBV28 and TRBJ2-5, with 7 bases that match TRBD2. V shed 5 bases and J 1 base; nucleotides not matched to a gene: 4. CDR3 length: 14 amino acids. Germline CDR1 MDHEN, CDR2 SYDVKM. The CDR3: CASSPGTIQETQYF. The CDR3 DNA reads TGTGCCAGCAGTCCCGGGACTATCCAAGAGACCCAGTACTTC.

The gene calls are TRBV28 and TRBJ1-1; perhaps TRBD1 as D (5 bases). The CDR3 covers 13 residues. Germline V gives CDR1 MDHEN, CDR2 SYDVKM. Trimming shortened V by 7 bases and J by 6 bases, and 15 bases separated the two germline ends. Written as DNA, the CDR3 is TGTGCCAGCACCCGGGCGGGGGATCCTGAAGCTTTCTTT. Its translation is CASTRAGDPEAFF.

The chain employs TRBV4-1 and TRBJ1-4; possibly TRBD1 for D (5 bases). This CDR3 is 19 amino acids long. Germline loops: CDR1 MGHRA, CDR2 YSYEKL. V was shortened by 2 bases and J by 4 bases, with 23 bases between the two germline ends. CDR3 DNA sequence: TGCGCCAGCAGCCAAAAGTTGACTACAAGGGGAGGCTATAATGAAAAACTGTTTTTT. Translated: CASSQKLTTRGGYNEKLFF.

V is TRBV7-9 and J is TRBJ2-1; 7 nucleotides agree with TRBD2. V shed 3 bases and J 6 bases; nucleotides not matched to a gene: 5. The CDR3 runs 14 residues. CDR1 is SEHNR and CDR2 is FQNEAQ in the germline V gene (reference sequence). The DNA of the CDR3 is TGTGCCAGCAGCTTGGGGCGGGAGCCCAATGAGCAGTTCTTC. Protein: CASSLGREPNEQFF.

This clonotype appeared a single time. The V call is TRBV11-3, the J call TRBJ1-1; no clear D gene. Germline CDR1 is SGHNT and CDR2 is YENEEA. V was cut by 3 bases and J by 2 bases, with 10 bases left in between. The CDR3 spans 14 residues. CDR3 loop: CASSFSTPNTEAFF. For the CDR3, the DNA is TGTGCCAGCAGCTTTTCGACACCTAACACTGAAGCTTTCTTT.

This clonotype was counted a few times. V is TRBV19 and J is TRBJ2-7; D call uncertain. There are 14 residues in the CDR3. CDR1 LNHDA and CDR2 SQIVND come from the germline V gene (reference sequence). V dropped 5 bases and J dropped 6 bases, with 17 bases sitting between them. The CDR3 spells CASSPTRIEGEQYF. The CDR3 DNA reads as TGTGCCAGTAGTCCGACCCGAATCGAAGGCGAGCAGTACTTC.

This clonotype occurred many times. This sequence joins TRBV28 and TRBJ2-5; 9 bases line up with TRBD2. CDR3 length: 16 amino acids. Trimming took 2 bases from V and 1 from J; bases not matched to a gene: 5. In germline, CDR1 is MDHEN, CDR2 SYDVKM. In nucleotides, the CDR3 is TGTGCCAGCAGTTTACGAGCGGGAGGCTCCCAAGAGACCCAGTACTTC. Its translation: CASSLRAGGSQETQYF.